These 25 T cell receptor beta chains share one sample of origin, sequenced in a study of T cell responses to AZD1222 COVID-19 vaccine. The table came from immunoSEQ multiplex PCR; TCRdb's copy has only in-frame clones and leaves some out. The sample records about 110,000 clones, more than 70% being singletons. The sequenced sample was peripheral blood, obtained 28 days after the second AZD1222 dose. These receptors all stem from an adult who received the AZD1222 COVID-19 vaccine.

DNA of the CDR3: TGTGCCAGCAGCACCCCGTTGGGGAATACGCAGTATTTT. It specifies CASSTPLGNTQYF. V and J are TRBV6-5 and TRBJ2-3; D gene uncertain. The CDR3 is made up of 13 amino acids. Germline V gene lookup returns CDR1 MNHEY and CDR2 SVGAGI. V was trimmed by 6 bases and J by 7 bases, leaving 14 bases between them.

This clone was seen a single time. The V gene is TRBV27, the J gene TRBJ1-3; 7 nucleotides align to TRBD1. Trimming removed 8 bases from V and 4 bases from J; junction bases left unmatched: 8. This CDR3 is 14 amino acids long. Germline V gives CDR1 MNHEY, CDR2 SMNVEV (reference sequence). The CDR3 DNA follows: TGTGCCAGCTCCCAGGGGGTGTGGGGAAACACCATATATTTT. Translated, it gives CASSQGVWGNTIYF.

This chain connects TRBV9 to TRBJ2-3; 12 positions match TRBD1. V was clipped by 0 bases and J by 7 bases; unmatched bases: 3. The CDR3 sequence is 15 residues long. Germline V gene lookup returns CDR1 SGDLS and CDR2 YYNGEE. CDR3 sequence: CASSVGGTGGYTQYF. The DNA of the CDR3 is TGTGCCAGCAGCGTAGGGGGGACAGGGGGCTATACGCAGTATTTT. The variable domain in full, completed from reference TRBV9 and TRBJ2-3, reads DSGVTQTPKHLITATGQRVTLRCSPRSGDLSVYWYQQSLDQGLQFLIQYYNGEERAKGNILERFSAQQFPDLHSELNLSSLELGDSALYFCASSVGGTGGYTQYFGPGTRLTVL.

V gene TRBV10-3 combines with J gene TRBJ1-1, with D possibly TRBD1 on 6 matching bases. V was cut by 2 bases and J by 7 bases, with 11 bases left in between. Germline assignment: CDR1 ENHRY and CDR2 SYGVKD. The CDR3 has 13 amino acids. The CDR3 DNA is TGTGCCATCAGTGAGATCGGACAGAGTGAAGCTTTCTTT. Amino acids: CAISEIGQSEAFF.

J is TRBJ2-7 and V is TRBV4-2; 8 nucleotides line up with TRBD1. CDR1 and CDR2 (germline): LGHNA, YNFKEQ. V lost 3 bases to trimming and J lost 7 bases; unmatched junction nucleotides: 8. The CDR3 contains 14 residues. CDR3 region: CASSHRGQGREQYF. CDR3 DNA: TGTGCCAGCAGCCACCGAGGACAGGGACGGGAGCAGTACTTC.

Concerning this clone itself: One end of the junction varies from germline; a read error may be responsible. The chain joins TRBV7-9 to TRBJ1-3; no reliable D call. The CDR3 spans 13 residues. Per germline, CDR1 SEHNR and CDR2 FQNEAQ (reference sequence). CDR3 DNA sequence: TGTGCCAGCCGCTTGGGGTCTGGAAACACCATATATTTT. Translation gives CASRLGSGNTIYF.

V and J are TRBV7-6 and TRBJ1-1; D unresolved. The V gene lost 4 bases and the J gene lost 4 bases, with 19 bases spanning the gap. CDR1 is SGHVS and CDR2 is FNYEAQ in the germline V gene. The CDR3 is made up of 16 amino acids. Written as DNA, the CDR3 is TGTGCCAGCAGCTCTGATAGATATGAGTTTTTCACTGAAGCTTTCTTT. This sequence encodes CASSSDRYEFFTEAFF.

The chain couples TRBV4-3 to TRBJ2-1, with TRBD2 matching over 11 bases. The CDR3 contains 17 residues. With 4 bases clipped from V and 8 bases from J, the junction kept 13 bases outside the gene matches. Germline loops: CDR1 LGHNA, CDR2 YSLEER. This CDR3 reads CASSLRLAGGVGDEQFF. CDR3 nucleotide sequence: TGCGCCAGCAGCCTAAGGCTAGCGGGGGGCGTGGGGGATGAGCAGTTCTTC.

This clone has more than one count but fewer than ten. The gene calls are TRBV19 and TRBJ2-1; D not resolved. The V gene lost 7 bases and the J gene lost 15 bases, with 7 bases spanning the gap. This CDR3 is 8 amino acids long. Germline lookup yields CDR1 LNHDA and CDR2 SQIVND (reference sequence). CDR3 loop: CASNHGFF. The CDR3 DNA reads TGTGCCAGTAACCACGGGTTCTTC.

The CDR3 DNA reads TGTGCCAGCAGACACAAAAACCTCCCGGGACAGGGGATTGAAGCTTTCTTT. It specifies CASRHKNLPGQGIEAFF. V gene TRBV11-2 combines with J gene TRBJ1-1; 10 bases align to TRBD1. The CDR3 runs to 17 residues. Germline loops: CDR1 SGHAT, CDR2 FQNNGV. V trimming: 6 bases; J trimming: 7 bases; junction bases outside the gene matches: 17.

The CDR3 coding sequence is TGTGCTAGTGGTTTGGTACAGGGGTATACGCAGTATTTT. Translation gives CASGLVQGYTQYF. The chain recombines TRBV12-5 with TRBJ2-3; 7 positions match TRBD1. The CDR3 spans 13 residues. The J segment lost 7 bases and the V segment lost 0 bases, leaving 1 base of the junction unmatched. Germline V lookup: CDR1 LGHNT, CDR2 FRNRAP. The full variable domain, its missing parts supplied by reference TRBV12-5 and TRBJ2-3, is DARVTQTPRHKVTEMGQEVTMRCQPILGHNTVFWYRQTMMQGLELLAYFRNRAPLDDSGMPKDRFSAEMPDATLATLKIQPSEPRDSAVYFCASGLVQGYTQYFGPGTRLTVL.

This clone was seen once. The gene calls are TRBV12-3 or TRBV12-4 and TRBJ1-2, with D tentatively TRBD1 (6 bases). V gave up 6 bases and J gave up 7 bases, with 15 bases separating them. The CDR3 is made up of 13 amino acids. The CDR3 DNA reads TGTGCCAGCAGCCCAACAGGGAGCCGTGGCTACACCTTC. Translated, it gives CASSPTGSRGYTF.

V gene TRBV3-1 (or the pseudogene TRBV3-2) combines with J gene TRBJ1-6; D remains unclear. CDR1 LGHDT and CDR2 YNNKEL come from the germline V gene (reference sequence). The CDR3 spans 14 residues. V dropped 0 bases and J dropped 9 bases, with 9 bases sitting between them. For the CDR3, the DNA is TGTGCCAGCAGCCAAGATTTTCGGGGTTCACCCCTCCACTTT. The encoded protein is CASSQDFRGSPLHF.

This chain connects TRBV5-6 to TRBJ1-2, with D possibly TRBD1 on 5 matching bases. Germline V gene lookup returns CDR1 SGHDT and CDR2 YYEEEE. The CDR3 is made up of 14 amino acids. Between the trimmed V and J ends, which lost 4 bases and 3 bases, there was a span of 13 bases. CDR3 in amino acids: CASSITRVDYGYTF. The CDR3 DNA sequence: TGTGCCAGCAGCATAACCAGGGTGGACTATGGCTACACCTTC.

This chain uses TRBV5-1 with TRBJ2-3, with 10 bases matching TRBD2. J lost 4 bases, V lost 3 bases, and 14 bases had no gene match. This CDR3 contains 18 residues. CDR1 and CDR2 (germline): SGHRS, YFSETQ. CDR3 DNA: TGCGCCAGCAGCTCAGGCTTGAAGTCTAGCGGGAGTTCAGATACGCAGTATTTT. Translating gives CASSSGLKSSGSSDTQYF. Full variable domain (remainder filled in from reference TRBV5-1 and TRBJ2-3): KAGVTQTPRYLIKTRGQQVTLSCSPISGHRSVSWYQQTPGQGLQFLFEYFSETQRNKGNFPGRFSGRQFSNSRSEMNVSTLELGDSALYLCASSSGLKSSGSSDTQYFGPGTRLTVL.

This chain connects TRBV2 to TRBJ1-2; D is undetermined. Germline CDR1 reads SNHLY; CDR2 reads FYNNEI. The CDR3 covers 12 residues. The V and J ends lost 5 bases and 0 bases respectively, with 4 bases between them. The CDR3 nucleotides are TGTGCCAGCAGTAACTCTAACTATGGCTACACCTTC. Its protein is CASSNSNYGYTF.

This clone was observed a single time. CDR3 residues: CASTPSFESGELFF. CDR3 in DNA: TGTGCCAGCACCCCATCTTTCGAGTCCGGGGAGCTGTTTTTT. This chain uses TRBV6-4 with TRBJ2-2, with D unclear. Looked up from germline, CDR1 is MRHNA and CDR2 is SNTAGT. The CDR3 has 14 residues. V was cut by 7 bases and J by 6 bases, with 15 bases left in between.

The J gene is TRBJ1-4, the V gene TRBV4-2; D unresolved. CDR1 is LGHNA and CDR2 is YNFKEQ in the germline V gene. V shed 0 bases and J shed 5 bases, with 13 bases lying between them. The CDR3 covers 16 residues. This CDR3 is CASSQEEGRRNEKLFF. DNA for the CDR3: TGTGCCAGCAGCCAAGAGGAGGGCAGGAGAAATGAAAAACTGTTTTTT.

The CDR3 DNA sequence: TGTGCCAGCAGACCATACACAGACGGTAACTATGGCTACACCTTC. This translates into CASRPYTDGNYGYTF. This chain links TRBV6-5 with TRBJ1-2; D gene uncertain. V dropped 6 bases and J dropped 1 base, with 15 bases sitting between them. The CDR3 is made up of 15 amino acids. CDR1 and CDR2 (germline): MNHEY, SVGAGI.

J is TRBJ1-2 and V is TRBV19; D unclear. The V and J ends lost 5 bases and 4 bases respectively, with 20 bases between them. Germline loops: CDR1 LNHDA, CDR2 SQIVND (reference sequence). CDR3 size: 16 residues. The CDR3 sequence: CASSFRPTSPIYGYTF. The CDR3 region has the DNA TGTGCCAGTAGTTTCCGCCCGACTTCCCCGATCTATGGCTACACCTTC. The full variable domain, its missing parts supplied by reference TRBV19 and TRBJ1-2, is DGGITQSPKYLFRKEGQNVTLSCEQNLNHDAMYWYRQDPGQGLRLIYYSQIVNDFQKGDIAEGYSVSREKKESFPLTVTSAQKNPTAFYLCASSFRPTSPIYGYTFGSGTRLTVV.

This chain links TRBV3-1 (or the pseudogene TRBV3-2) with TRBJ1-5, with D perhaps matching TRBD1 (6 bases). CDR1 is LGHDT and CDR2 is YNNKEL in the germline V gene (reference sequence). V was trimmed by 2 bases and J by 4 bases, leaving 12 bases between them. The CDR3 length is 15 residues. The CDR3 region is CASSQFFGQNQPQHF. The CDR3 DNA reads TGTGCCAGCAGCCAATTCTTCGGACAGAATCAGCCCCAGCATTTT.

The V call is TRBV7-7, the J call TRBJ1-4; 11 bases fit TRBD1. J was trimmed by 7 bases and V by 6 bases; bases with no gene match: 16. The CDR3 sequence is 18 residues long. Per germline, CDR1 SSHAT and CDR2 FNYEAQ (reference sequence). The CDR3 here is CASRLRWGTGGFAEKLFF. The CDR3 nucleotides are TGTGCCAGCAGATTAAGATGGGGGACAGGGGGGTTTGCTGAAAAACTGTTTTTT.

V usage is TRBV28 and J usage is TRBJ1-4; D is unresolved. V gave up 6 bases and J gave up 0 bases, with 14 bases separating them. Germline V CDR1 and CDR2: MDHEN, SYDVKM. This CDR3 is built from 16 residues. Here the CDR3 DNA reads TGTGCCAGCAGGCACGAGGACGGTCCAACTAATGAAAAACTGTTTTTT. This translates into CASRHEDGPTNEKLFF.

The V gene is TRBV5-1, the J gene TRBJ1-2; D is ambiguous. The V end was cut by 1 base, the J end by 8 bases, with 15 bases between. This CDR3 has 14 residues. CDR1 is SGHRS and CDR2 is YFSETQ in the germline V gene. The CDR3 DNA reads TGCGCCAGCAGCTTGTTAGAGACTTCGGGAGGCTACACCTTC. Translated: CASSLLETSGGYTF.

V and J are TRBV18 and TRBJ1-2; 8 bases match TRBD1. The CDR3 loop spans 13 amino acids. Germline V gene lookup returns CDR1 KGHSH and CDR2 LQKENI. V gave up 5 bases and J gave up 3 bases; unmatched junction bases: 2. The chain's CDR3 is CASSADRDYGYTF. The CDR3 nucleotides read TGTGCCAGCTCAGCGGACAGGGACTATGGCTACACCTTC.